This T cell receptor (beta chain) was sequenced during a study of T cell repertoires in cytomegalovirus infection. Study summary: Matching HLA type, along with CMV infection, was indicated by public TCR beta signatures. General study findings and limits: Cumulative public TCR beta family frequency identified CMV carriers with the relevant HLA. The ex vivo response was dominated by HLA-C-restricted CMV-specific TCR beta clonotypes.

This CDR3 contains 16 residues. CDR1 and CDR2 from the germline V gene are SGHTA and FQGNSA. V shed 5 bases, J shed 4 bases, and the junction held 10 bases outside the gene matches. This clonotype has a count of ten or more. As yet, its antigen is unknown. From the reads, TCRdb called clonotypes with MiXCR, one entry per CDR3 protein. The data hold around 740,000 distinct CDR3 sequences, with under 40% observed a single time. Sequencing input: PBMCs. The chain employs TRBV7-2 and TRBJ1-5; 8 nucleotides agree with TRBD1. The source of this sequence is a human donor in good health (CMV status not recorded). Some clones in this sample may be carry-over from other donors' samples. Here the CDR3 reads CASSPSDRVGNQPQHF. CDR3 DNA: TGTGCCAGCAGCCCTTCGGACAGGGTAGGGAATCAGCCCCAGCATTTT. Looking up the rest from reference TRBV7-2 and TRBJ1-5 gives the full variable domain: GAGVSQSPSNKVTEKGKDVELRCDPISGHTALYWYRQSLGQGLEFLIYFQGNSAPDKSGLPSDRFSAERTGGSVSTLTIQRTQQEDSAVYLCASSPSDRVGNQPQHFGDGTRLSIL.